These 22 T cell receptor beta chains originate from one sample sequenced in a study of a mutant IDH1 vaccine in newly diagnosed glioma. Their recognized antigens are unknown. This table comes from immunoSEQ multiplex PCR, and its TCRdb copy is limited to in-frame clones, with some not included. The sample contains over 55,000 clones, 82% of which appear only once. The time point here: week 5, during vaccination. Vaccinated patients received 300 ug of mutant IDH1 20-mer peptide per dose, with topical imiquimod. Material: PBMCs, obtained from a glioma patient whose treatment included an IDH1 peptide vaccine. These receptors originate from a woman younger than 35 with glioma. Some clones in this sample may be carry-over from other donors' samples.

This chain links TRBV5-1 with TRBJ2-1; 12 bases agree with TRBD2. The germline V gene has CDR1 SGHRS and CDR2 YFSETQ. V lost 0 bases to trimming and J lost 2 bases; unmatched junction nucleotides: 3. This CDR3 is built from 17 residues. The CDR3 DNA is TGCGCCAGCAGCTTGGGGCTAGCGGGAGGGACCTACAATGAGCAGTTCTTC. This sequence encodes CASSLGLAGGTYNEQFF.

V usage is TRBV7-9 and J usage is TRBJ1-5; 11 nucleotides match TRBD1. CDR3 size: 16 residues. Unmatched junction bases numbered 6, after V lost 5 bases and J lost 3 bases. Germline loops: CDR1 SEHNR, CDR2 FQNEAQ (reference sequence). The CDR3 protein is CASSPGTGGPNQPQHF. CDR3 in DNA: TGTGCCAGCAGCCCCGGGACAGGGGGTCCCAATCAGCCCCAGCATTTT.

This chain uses TRBV5-6 with TRBJ1-5, with D perhaps TRBD1 (5 bases). The CDR3 runs to 13 residues. Germline V lookup: CDR1 SGHDT, CDR2 YYEEEE. V was clipped by 2 bases and J by 6 bases, with 9 bases between them. CDR3 sequence (DNA): TGTGCCAGCAGCTTTGGGGGACTTCAGCCCCAGCATTTT. Translated, it gives CASSFGGLQPQHF.

J is TRBJ1-5 and V is TRBV7-9; D might be TRBD1 (5 bases). V was shortened by 4 bases and J by 4 bases, with 11 bases between the two germline ends. Looked up from germline, CDR1 is SEHNR and CDR2 is FQNEAQ (reference sequence). This CDR3 spans 14 amino acids. As DNA, the CDR3 is TGTGCCAGCAGCTCTACAGGAAGGAATCAGCCCCAGCATTTT. It yields the protein CASSSTGRNQPQHF.

This rearrangement joins TRBV6-5 to TRBJ2-7; D gene ambiguous. CDR1 and CDR2 from the germline V gene are MNHEY and SVGAGI. Between the trimmed V and J ends, which lost 3 bases and 5 bases, there was a span of 11 bases. CDR3 length: 13 residues. CDR3 sequence: CASSYSTPDEQYF. The CDR3 DNA reads as TGTGCCAGCAGTTATTCCACCCCCGACGAGCAGTACTTC.

The rearrangement uses TRBV19 and TRBJ1-5; possible D gene TRBD1, 5 bases. This CDR3 has 16 residues. V lost 2 bases, J lost 4 bases, and 15 bases lay in between. Germline assignment: CDR1 LNHDA and CDR2 SQIVND (reference sequence). CDR3 in amino acids: CASSIFGTAENQPQHF. The DNA of the CDR3 is TGTGCCAGTAGTATATTTGGGACGGCCGAAAATCAGCCCCAGCATTTT.

The V gene is TRBV6-5, the J gene TRBJ1-1; possibly TRBD1 for D (6 bases). Deletions cut 6 bases from V and 0 bases from J, with 11 bases between. The CDR3 sequence is 14 residues long. Germline V gene lookup returns CDR1 MNHEY and CDR2 SVGAGI. CDR3 in DNA: TGTGCCAGCAGACTAACAGGGTTGAACACTGAAGCTTTCTTT. Its protein product is CASRLTGLNTEAFF.

This chain connects TRBV4-1 to TRBJ2-3, with D possibly TRBD2 on 6 matching bases. Germline values: CDR1 MGHRA, CDR2 YSYEKL. The CDR3 loop spans 13 amino acids. V lost 5 bases and J lost 7, with 13 bases in between. As DNA, the CDR3 is TGCGCCAGCAGCACGGGGGAGCACCATACGCAGTATTTT. Its translation: CASSTGEHHTQYF.

The rearrangement links TRBV6-4 to TRBJ1-2; D unclear. The CDR3 extends over 12 amino acids. Trimming cost V 2 bases and J 7 bases, with 8 bases left between them. Germline-derived CDR1 and CDR2 are MRHNA and SNTAGT. This chain's CDR3 is CASSDRTGGYTF. CDR3 coding DNA: TGTGCCAGCAGTGACAGGACCGGTGGCTACACCTTC.

The chain is built from TRBV9 and TRBJ1-1; 10 bases fit TRBD1. Germline V lookup: CDR1 SGDLS, CDR2 YYNGEE. After removal of 4 bases from V and 11 bases from J, the junction contained 14 bases not matched to a gene. The CDR3 consists of 15 residues. The CDR3 is CASSSRQGANEGAFF. For the CDR3, the DNA is TGTGCCAGCAGCTCACGACAGGGGGCTAATGAGGGGGCTTTCTTT.

The rearrangement uses TRBV19 and TRBJ2-1, with D possibly TRBD1 on 6 matching bases. The CDR3 has 13 residues. The V and J ends lost 5 bases and 7 bases respectively, with 12 bases between them. CDR1 is LNHDA and CDR2 is SQIVND in the germline V gene (reference sequence). CDR3 residues: CASSWTVGNEQFF. Here the CDR3 DNA reads TGTGCCAGTAGTTGGACAGTTGGGAATGAGCAGTTCTTC.

The gene calls are TRBV7-9 and TRBJ2-7; a possible D gene is TRBD1 (6 bases). V shed 1 base and J shed 3 bases, with 10 bases lying between them. Germline CDR1 SEHNR, CDR2 FQNEAQ (reference sequence). The CDR3 totals 14 residues. CDR3 region: CASSLGGPDYEQYF. Written as DNA, the CDR3 is TGTGCCAGCAGCTTAGGGGGGCCGGACTACGAGCAGTACTTC.

The chain combines TRBV7-8 with TRBJ1-2; no firm D call. This CDR3 comprises 16 residues. Germline assignment: CDR1 SGHVS and CDR2 FQNEAQ. V gave up 0 bases and J gave up 5 bases, with 16 bases separating them. The CDR3 here is CASSLAGTGPMYGYTF. The CDR3 DNA sequence: TGTGCCAGCAGCTTAGCGGGAACCGGCCCCATGTATGGCTACACCTTC.

The chain links TRBV5-1 to TRBJ2-2, with 8 positions matching TRBD2. The CDR3 consists of 16 residues. Germline loops: CDR1 SGHRS, CDR2 YFSETQ. V was pared by 4 bases and J by 3 bases, with 8 bases of the junction left unmatched. In nucleotides, the CDR3 is TGCGCCAGCAGCCGGGAGGGGAGGCCCGACACCGGGGAGCTGTTTTTT. Its translation: CASSREGRPDTGELFF.

The V call is TRBV7-2, the J call TRBJ1-2; TRBD1 aligns across 9 bases. CDR1 is SGHTA, CDR2 FQGNSA, per germline. CDR3 length equals 15 residues. Losses at the gene ends were 6 bases for V and 6 bases for J; bases not matched to a gene: 11. This CDR3 is CASRLTPGTGNGYTF. DNA of the CDR3: TGTGCCAGCAGATTAACCCCCGGGACAGGGAATGGCTACACCTTC.

V gene TRBV6-5 combines with J gene TRBJ1-4; the D gene is possibly TRBD1 (5 bases). CDR3 length equals 15 residues. V shed 5 bases and J shed 4 bases, with 14 bases lying between them. CDR1 MNHEY and CDR2 SVGAGI come from the germline V gene. The CDR3 region is CASSPVTGYNEKLFF. In DNA form, the CDR3 reads TGTGCCAGCAGTCCCGTTACAGGTTATAATGAAAAACTGTTTTTT.

This chain joins TRBV6-5 and TRBJ1-1; unclear D gene. V lost 0 bases and J 10 bases, leaving 12 bases between the germline ends. CDR3 size: 13 residues. CDR1 and CDR2 from the germline V gene are MNHEY and SVGAGI. The CDR3 sequence: CASSYSEQSTAFF. CDR3 bases: TGTGCCAGCAGTTACTCGGAACAATCAACAGCTTTCTTT.

This clone was seen a few times. V is TRBV25-1 and J is TRBJ1-2; D is perhaps TRBD1 (5 bases). Trimming cost V 8 bases and J 4 bases, with 14 bases left between them. Germline V lookup: CDR1 MGHDK, CDR2 SYGVNS. The CDR3 extends over 13 amino acids. This CDR3 reads CASSGGALYGYTF. In nucleotides, the CDR3 is TGTGCCAGCTCGGGGGGAGCCCTCTATGGCTACACCTTC.

This clone was seen only once. The chain combines TRBV29-1 with TRBJ2-7; 8 nucleotides agree with TRBD2. CDR1 SQVTM and CDR2 ANQGSEA come from the germline V gene. The V and J ends lost 7 bases and 2 bases, in that order; junction bases with no gene match: 10. The CDR3 is 14 amino acids. The CDR3 spells CSAGGGGLTYEQYF. DNA for the CDR3: TGCAGCGCCGGGGGGGGCGGCCTTACCTACGAGCAGTACTTC.

The chain recombines TRBV5-4 with TRBJ2-3; unclear D gene. V lost 4 bases and J 2 bases, leaving 14 bases between the germline ends. The CDR3 spans 15 residues. Per germline, CDR1 SGHNT and CDR2 YYREEE (reference sequence). CDR3: CASSPPAQYTDTQYF. In nucleotides, the CDR3 is TGTGCCAGCAGCCCCCCTGCCCAATACACAGATACGCAGTATTTT.

This clone has only a few counts. V is TRBV30 and J is TRBJ1-5, with D perhaps matching TRBD1 (6 bases). Trimming removed 0 bases from V and 3 bases from J, with 9 bases in between. The CDR3 totals 14 residues. Germline V gene sequence: CDR1 GTSNPN, CDR2 SVGIG (reference sequence). The DNA for the CDR3 is TGTGCCTGGAGTGTCCCAGGGGACAATCAGCCCCAGCATTTT. Protein product: CAWSVPGDNQPQHF.

This sequence joins TRBV9 and TRBJ2-7, with 13 nucleotides matching TRBD2. J was trimmed by 6 bases and V by 1 base; bases with no gene match: 4. Looked up from germline, CDR1 is SGDLS and CDR2 is YYNGEE. The CDR3 runs to 15 residues. This CDR3 reads CASSVRTSGRSEQYF. Here the CDR3 DNA reads TGTGCCAGCAGCGTAAGGACTAGCGGGAGAAGCGAGCAGTACTTC.